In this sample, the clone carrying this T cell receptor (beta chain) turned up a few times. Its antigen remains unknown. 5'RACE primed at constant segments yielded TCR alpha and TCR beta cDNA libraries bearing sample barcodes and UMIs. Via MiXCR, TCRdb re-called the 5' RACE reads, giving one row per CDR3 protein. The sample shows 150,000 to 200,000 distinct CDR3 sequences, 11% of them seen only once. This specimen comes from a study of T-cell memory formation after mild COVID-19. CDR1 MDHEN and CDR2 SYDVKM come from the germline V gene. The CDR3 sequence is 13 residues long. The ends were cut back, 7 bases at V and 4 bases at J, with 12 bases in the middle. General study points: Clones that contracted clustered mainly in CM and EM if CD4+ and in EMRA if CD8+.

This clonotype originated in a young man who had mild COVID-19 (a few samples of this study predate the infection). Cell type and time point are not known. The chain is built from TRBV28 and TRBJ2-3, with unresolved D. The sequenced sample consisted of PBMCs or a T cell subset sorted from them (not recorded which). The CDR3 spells CASNVRMSDTQYF. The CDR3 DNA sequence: TGTGCCAGCAATGTACGCATGTCAGATACGCAGTATTTT. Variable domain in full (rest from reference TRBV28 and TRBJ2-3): DVKVTQSSRYLVKRTGEKVFLECVQDMDHENMFWYRQDPGLGLRLIYFSYDVKMKEKGDIPEGYSVSREKKERFSLILESASTNQTSMYLCASNVRMSDTQYFGPGTRLTVL.